The 29 T cell receptor beta chains listed next were all sequenced from one sample in a study of T cell responses to AZD1222 COVID-19 vaccine. Method: immunoSEQ multiplex PCR; TCRdb's copy keeps in-frame clones and lacks some. Here the sample spans some 130,000 clones, 92% being singletons. The sequenced sample was peripheral blood, obtained 28 days after the second AZD1222 dose. Every receptor here comes from an adult who received the AZD1222 COVID-19 vaccine.

The V gene is TRBV3-1 (or the pseudogene TRBV3-2), the J gene TRBJ2-5, with 12 bases aligning to TRBD1. The CDR3 loop spans 15 amino acids. CDR1 LGHDT and CDR2 YNNKEL come from the germline V gene (reference sequence). V was clipped by 5 bases and J by 7 bases; unmatched bases: 8. The CDR3 loop is CASSFPGTGGMTQYF. The DNA for the CDR3 is TGTGCCAGCAGCTTCCCCGGGACAGGGGGCATGACCCAGTACTTC.

The CDR3 nucleotides are TGTGCCAGCAGCTTTGGAGGATGGGGGGAGACCCAGTACTTC. It encodes CASSFGGWGETQYF. This chain uses TRBV7-3 with TRBJ2-5; the D gene could be TRBD1 or TRBD2 (5 bases each). V was shortened by 3 bases and J by 5 bases, with 13 bases between the two germline ends. The CDR3 runs to 14 residues. Looked up from germline, CDR1 is SGHTA and CDR2 is FQGTGA.

The genes are TRBV7-2 and TRBJ2-1; tentatively, D is TRBD1 (5 bases). The CDR3 loop spans 12 amino acids. V lost 0 bases and J 10 bases, leaving 7 bases between the germline ends. Germline CDR1 reads SGHTA; CDR2 reads FQGNSA. CDR3 amino acids: CASSLADSEQFF. The CDR3 DNA is TGTGCCAGCAGCTTAGCCGACAGCGAGCAGTTCTTC.

As regards this clone: The same CDR3 arises from other DNA sequences in this sample as well. The chain uses TRBV9 and TRBJ1-6, with D hard to call. Trimming took 5 bases from V and 10 from J, leaving 10 bases between them. CDR3 length: 12 residues. The germline V gene has CDR1 SGDLS and CDR2 YYNGEE. The CDR3 reads CASSGGGSPLHF. The CDR3 DNA reads TGTGCCAGCAGTGGTGGAGGGTCACCCCTCCACTTT.

The chain has TRBV6-6 and TRBJ1-6; a possible D gene is TRBD1 (6 bases). This CDR3 has 14 residues. The germline V gene encodes CDR1 MNHNY and CDR2 SVGAGI (reference sequence). V shed 7 bases and J shed 14 bases, with 21 bases lying between them. CDR3 nucleotides: TGTGCCAGCACCATGGGGACACTACCCCTATCCCTCCACTTT. It encodes CASTMGTLPLSLHF.

CDR3 sequence (DNA): TGTGCCAGTAGTATAAGGAACACTGAAGCTTTCTTT. It yields the protein CASSIRNTEAFF. The J gene is TRBJ1-1, the V gene TRBV19; D not resolved. This CDR3 is built from 12 residues. Germline V CDR1 and CDR2: LNHDA, SQIVND (reference sequence). V was clipped by 2 bases and J by 1 base, with 2 bases between them.

The chain employs TRBV6-5 and TRBJ1-5; D gene unclear. Germline assignment: CDR1 MNHEY and CDR2 SVGAGI. The V end lost 6 bases, the J end lost 4 bases, and 10 bases lay between the germline ends. This CDR3 has 13 residues. The CDR3 region has the DNA TGTGCCAGCAGGGTCACAGAAAATCAGCCCCAGCATTTT. Translating gives CASRVTENQPQHF.

The V gene is TRBV7-2, the J gene TRBJ2-1; possible D gene TRBD2, 7 bases. The germline V gene has CDR1 SGHTA and CDR2 FQGNSA. V dropped 1 base and J dropped 1 base, with 17 bases sitting between them. This CDR3 spans 18 amino acids. CDR3 in amino acids: CASSLEGGAGLSYNEQFF. DNA for the CDR3: TGTGCCAGCAGCTTAGAGGGGGGGGCAGGATTATCCTACAATGAGCAGTTCTTC.

The chain links TRBV9 to TRBJ2-3; TRBD1 agrees at 9 bases. The junction had 6 bases not matched to a gene; V was cut back by 4 bases and J by 0 bases. The CDR3 is 16 amino acids. Germline CDR1 is SGDLS and CDR2 is YYNGEE. The CDR3 sequence is CASSPRTGDSTDTQYF. The DNA of the CDR3 is TGTGCCAGCAGCCCTCGGACAGGGGATAGCACAGATACGCAGTATTTT. The full variable domain, with the rest looked up from reference TRBV9 and TRBJ2-3, is DSGVTQTPKHLITATGQRVTLRCSPRSGDLSVYWYQQSLDQGLQFLIQYYNGEERAKGNILERFSAQQFPDLHSELNLSSLELGDSALYFCASSPRTGDSTDTQYFGPGTRLTVL.

This chain joins TRBV7-9 and TRBJ2-3; 7 positions agree with TRBD2. J was trimmed by 3 bases and V by 3 bases; bases with no gene match: 3. The CDR3 totals 14 residues. Germline V gene lookup returns CDR1 SEHNR and CDR2 FQNEAQ (reference sequence). CDR3 in amino acids: CASSFGGETDTQYF. The CDR3 nucleotides are TGTGCCAGCAGCTTTGGGGGGGAAACAGATACGCAGTATTTT.

This chain links TRBV5-1 with TRBJ1-5; weak D call: TRBD1 (6 bases). The germline V gene encodes CDR1 SGHRS and CDR2 YFSETQ. CDR3 size: 14 residues. V lost 3 bases and J lost 2, with 9 bases in between. Written as DNA, the CDR3 is TGCGCCAGCAGCTCCAGGGGAGGCAATCAGCCCCAGCATTTT. It encodes CASSSRGGNQPQHF. The variable domain in full, completed from reference TRBV5-1 and TRBJ1-5, reads KAGVTQTPRYLIKTRGQQVTLSCSPISGHRSVSWYQQTPGQGLQFLFEYFSETQRNKGNFPGRFSGRQFSNSRSEMNVSTLELGDSALYLCASSSRGGNQPQHFGDGTRLSIL.

V and J are TRBV4-3 and TRBJ1-2; D gene uncertain. The CDR3 is made up of 13 amino acids. Germline CDR1 reads LGHNA; CDR2 reads YSLEER. V dropped 0 bases and J dropped 5 bases, with 7 bases sitting between them. The CDR3: CASSQDNRYGYTF. CDR3 sequence (DNA): TGCGCCAGCAGCCAAGATAATAGGTATGGCTACACCTTC.

This chain links TRBV5-6 with TRBJ2-2; D may be TRBD2 (6 bases). Trimming removed 4 bases at V and 9 bases at J, with 10 bases between. This CDR3 region has 12 residues. From germline, CDR1 is SGHDT and CDR2 YYEEEE. CDR3 bases: TGTGCCAGCAGCACGACTAGGCGGGAGCTGTTTTTT. It translates to CASSTTRRELFF. Variable domain in full (rest from reference TRBV5-6 and TRBJ2-2): DAGVTQSPTHLIKTRGQQVTLRCSPKSGHDTVSWYQQALGQGPQFIFQYYEEEERQRGNFPDRFSGHQFPNYSSELNVNALLLGDSALYLCASSTTRRELFFGEGSRLTVL.

The gene calls are TRBV28 and TRBJ2-1, with D maybe TRBD2 (6 bases). The CDR3 extends over 15 amino acids. Trimming took 5 bases from V and 10 from J, leaving 21 bases between them. Germline V gene data show CDR1 as MDHEN and CDR2 as SYDVKM. The CDR3 here is CASSPTRTIGGEQFF. Written as DNA, the CDR3 is TGTGCCAGCAGTCCCACTCGGACTATCGGGGGAGAGCAGTTCTTC.

This sequence joins TRBV10-3 and TRBJ2-5, with TRBD2 identical over 9 bases. V gave up 2 bases and J gave up 5 bases; unmatched junction bases: 9. Per the germline V gene, CDR1 is ENHRY and CDR2 is SYGVKD. The CDR3 loop spans 16 amino acids. The CDR3 DNA follows: TGTGCCATCAGTGAGGGAAGCGGGGGGCAGCCGGAGACCCAGTACTTC. Translating it yields CAISEGSGGQPETQYF.

The chain couples TRBV7-7 to TRBJ2-5; D call uncertain. Looked up from germline, CDR1 is SSHAT and CDR2 is FNYEAQ (reference sequence). The CDR3 runs to 13 residues. V dropped 3 bases and J dropped 5 bases, with 10 bases sitting between them. CDR3 sequence (DNA): TGTGCCAGCAGCTTTGTTATGGGGGAGACCCAGTACTTC. Amino acid sequence: CASSFVMGETQYF. Looking up the rest from reference TRBV7-7 and TRBJ2-5 gives the full variable domain: GAGVSQSPRYKVTKRGQDVTLRCDPISSHATLYWYQQALGQGPEFLTYFNYEAQPDKSGLPSDRFSAERPEGSISTLTIQRTEQRDSAMYRCASSFVMGETQYFGPGTRLLVL.

The chain carries TRBV28 and TRBJ1-1; the match to TRBD1 covers 7 bases. This CDR3 has 14 residues. Per germline, CDR1 MDHEN and CDR2 SYDVKM. The trim removed 5 bases at V and 2 bases at J, leaving 5 bases unmatched. CDR3 loop: CASSPGQRNTEAFF. The DNA of the CDR3 is TGTGCCAGCAGTCCGGGACAGAGAAACACTGAAGCTTTCTTT.

The chain links TRBV7-6 to TRBJ1-6; 8 nucleotides match TRBD1. V was pared by 3 bases and J by 12 bases, with 4 bases of the junction left unmatched. The length of the CDR3 is 13 residues. CDR1 and CDR2 from the germline V gene are SGHVS and FNYEAQ. The CDR3 loop is CASSFGTGKPLHF. DNA for the CDR3: TGTGCCAGCAGCTTTGGGACAGGAAAACCCCTCCACTTT.

The chain recombines TRBV19 with TRBJ2-7; D possibly uses TRBD1 or TRBD2 (5 bases each). V was cut by 0 bases and J by 3 bases, with 15 bases left in between. CDR1 is LNHDA, CDR2 SQIVND, per germline (reference sequence). The length of the CDR3 is 16 residues. The CDR3 DNA reads as TGTGCCAGTAGTATAGATCACGCCGGGACCGTCTACGAGCAGTACTTC. Translating gives CASSIDHAGTVYEQYF.

This chain joins TRBV6-6 and TRBJ1-5; D may be TRBD1 (5 bases). The CDR3 is made up of 16 amino acids. V lost 0 bases to trimming and J lost 7 bases, with 16 bases between them. Germline loops: CDR1 MNHNY, CDR2 SVGAGI (reference sequence). For the CDR3, the DNA is TGTGCCAGCAGTTACTCTGGGGGAGGAGGAGGACAGCCCCAGCATTTT. Its protein is CASSYSGGGGGQPQHF.

V and J are TRBV16 and TRBJ2-3; TRBD2 aligns across 7 bases. Germline V gene sequence: CDR1 KGHSY, CDR2 FQNENV. Trimming cost V 8 bases and J 2 bases; bases outside gene matches: 13. The CDR3 has 16 amino acids. The CDR3 spells CASARYGLADTDTQYF. CDR3 in DNA: TGTGCCAGCGCCCGCTATGGGCTAGCGGACACAGATACGCAGTATTTT.

This chain connects TRBV10-3 to TRBJ2-5; TRBD1 aligns across 7 bases. Germline V gives CDR1 ENHRY, CDR2 SYGVKD. With 9 bases clipped from V and 3 bases from J, the junction kept 1 base outside the gene matches. CDR3 size: 11 residues. CDR3 residues: CAIGQEETQYF. The CDR3 DNA follows: TGTGCCATTGGACAGGAAGAGACCCAGTACTTC.

The chain carries TRBV2 and TRBJ1-4; D is ambiguous. Germline CDR1 reads SNHLY; CDR2 reads FYNNEI. Trimming removed 7 bases at V and 0 bases at J, with 12 bases between. This CDR3 contains 15 residues. The DNA for the CDR3 is TGTGCCAGCACACAGACTGTTGCAACTAATGAAAAACTGTTTTTT. Translating gives CASTQTVATNEKLFF.

The genes are TRBV27 and TRBJ1-2, with 7 bases that match TRBD1. V was clipped by 5 bases and J by 3 bases; unmatched bases: 6. Germline CDR1 MNHEY, CDR2 SMNVEV (reference sequence). The CDR3 has 14 amino acids. CDR3 in DNA: TGTGCCAGCAGTCCCGACAGGGTTCACTATGGCTACACCTTC. This gives the protein CASSPDRVHYGYTF.

This sequence joins TRBV28 and TRBJ2-1; D possibly corresponds to TRBD2 (6 bases). The germline V gene encodes CDR1 MDHEN and CDR2 SYDVKM. V was clipped by 6 bases and J by 10 bases, with 19 bases between them. CDR3 length: 14 amino acids. The CDR3 region is CASRLPGLVGEQFF. DNA for the CDR3: TGTGCCAGCAGATTACCGGGACTCGTAGGGGAGCAGTTCTTC.

V usage is TRBV15 and J usage is TRBJ1-2; D is unresolved. Deletions cut 1 base from V and 2 bases from J, with 2 bases between. The CDR3 totals 12 residues. The germline V gene encodes CDR1 LNHNV and CDR2 YYDKDF (reference sequence). The CDR3 nucleotides read TGTGCCACCAGCAGAGGGAACTATGGCTACACCTTC. Translated, it gives CATSRGNYGYTF.

The rearrangement joins TRBV29-1 to TRBJ1-3; 7 positions agree with TRBD1. CDR1 SQVTM and CDR2 ANQGSEA come from the germline V gene. The CDR3 contains 13 residues. J was trimmed by 3 bases and V by 6 bases; bases with no gene match: 5. CDR3 DNA sequence: TGCAGCGTGATGGACAGGAATGGAAACACCATATATTTT. Translated, it gives CSVMDRNGNTIYF.

This clone was detected only once. J is TRBJ1-4 and V is TRBV27, with 8 bases aligning to TRBD1. Per the germline V gene, CDR1 is MNHEY and CDR2 is SMNVEV (reference sequence). V shed 6 bases, J shed 8 bases, and the junction held 5 bases outside the gene matches. The CDR3 consists of 13 residues. CDR3 in DNA: TGTGCCAGCAGGTTACAGGGGGGCGAAAAACTGTTTTTT. Amino acids: CASRLQGGEKLFF.

The genes are TRBV7-2 and TRBJ2-7, with D possibly being TRBD2 (5 bases). Trimming cost V 5 bases and J 0 bases, with 14 bases left between them. CDR1 and CDR2 from the germline V gene are SGHTA and FQGNSA. CDR3 size: 15 residues. The CDR3 nucleotides are TGTGCCAGCAGCCCAGAGCGGCTTCCCTCCTACGAGCAGTACTTC. This gives the protein CASSPERLPSYEQYF.